This T cell receptor (beta chain) was sequenced during a study of blood T cell repertoires in COVID-19 (dated by TCRdb to 2018 to 2021). General notes on the study: Collaborator samples came from the United States, Italy and Spain and covered acute and convalescent phases of COVID-19. The material from the prospective study consisted of cDNA or gDNA derived from T cells, B-cell-depleted T cells, or PBMCs. Deeply sampled blood TCRbeta repertoires from subjects exposed to, actively infected with, or recovered from COVID-19 were included in the dataset. A freely available public database, intended as a resource for researchers studying the immune response to SARS-CoV-2, is where the repertoires were released. Samples came from the ongoing ImmuneRACE study (first 160 participants) plus 1,254 subjects from 6 global collaborators. The sample metadata nearly always contained a de-identified subject ID, COVID-19 status, age in years and sex. Where HLA class I and class II types were available, the types were taken from metadata supplied by the sample provider, not from assay-based typing. Study-wide conclusions, independent of this receptor: The quantity of clinical and demographic metadata differed by source and by participant and was supplied without curation.

Spanning cysteine to phenylalanine, the CDR3 consists of 13 amino acids. The retained sequence is limited to the CDR3, 39 bases, with the frame set at the first base. V lost 0 bases and J lost 13 bases, and the count of bases not matched to a germline gene is 6. Via the germline V gene, CDR1 is KGHSH and CDR2 LQKENI. Enrolling through a virtual design, the prospective study's participants ranged in age from roughly 18 to 95 years and lived across approximately 25 United States geographic areas. To assign participants to cohorts, the prospective study relied on clinical history that participants themselves reported in a screening survey and a study questionnaire. Mobile phlebotomists in the prospective study collected whole blood, serum and a nasopharyngeal or oropharyngeal swab from every participant. Participants in the prospective study had the option to provide additional blood draws and questionnaires over an approximately 2-month period. Prospective study blood samples were shipped either frozen or at room temperature before DNA extraction.

The immunoSEQ Assay, a bias-controlled multiplex PCR, was used to amplify TCRbeta CDR3 regions from genomic DNA. The study's processing was this. The number of nucleated cells in each sample was estimated by amplification of reference gene primers within the assay. To quantify the absolute abundance of each unique TCRbeta CDR3 rearrangement, sequence reads were collapsed and filtered. For each sample, productive Simpson clonality was calculated by taking the square root of Simpson's diversity index across productive rearrangements. TCRdb re-hosts the immuneACCESS table, in-frame sequences only. Its copies lack some clones; in the studies checked, an unresolved V gene accounts for under half of them, and the cause for the rest is not known. From that table come the V and J calls and clone size; the DNA was used to work out D and trimming. The sample table lists some 380,000 clones, roughly 90% of them with a count of one. More than 2% of the sample belongs to the ten largest clones.

Comment on this clone: Its antigen specificity is not known. No much larger clone is present one base from it, and per-base qualities are unavailable.

The chain joins TRBV18 to TRBJ1-2, and TRBD1 aligns with 9 junction nucleotides. Source material: PBMCs or T cells enriched from blood (not recorded which). This TCR was sampled from a woman aged 40-49 years with acute COVID-19. The sequenced DNA is TGTGCCAGCTCACCACCGTCGGGACAGGGTCTCACCTTC. It translates to CASSPPSGQGLTF.